Below, 25 T cell receptor beta chains from the same sample are listed, as sequenced in a study of T cells after yellow fever vaccination. From the 5' RACE reads, TCRdb called clonotypes with MiXCR, one entry per CDR3 protein. The sample shows roughly 70,000 distinct CDR3 sequences, approximately 8% of them seen only once. The material was CD8+ T cells sorted from PBMCs, obtained on the day of the yellow fever booster vaccination. Every receptor here comes from a man in his thirties or forties who received the YFV17D yellow fever vaccine.

This clonotype was seen at least ten times. CDR3: CASMGTSGDNEQFF. The CDR3 DNA sequence: TGCGCCAGCATGGGGACTAGCGGAGACAATGAGCAGTTCTTC. The chain links TRBV10-2 to TRBJ2-1; 11 bases are shared with TRBD2. V trimming: 7 bases; J trimming: 5 bases; junction bases outside the gene matches: 4. The germline V gene encodes CDR1 WSHSY and CDR2 SAAADI. There are 14 residues in the CDR3.

This clonotype was counted ten times or more. CDR3 residues: CASSTGEGEQYF. The CDR3 coding sequence is TGTGCCAGCAGTACTGGGGAAGGGGAGCAGTACTTC. This chain joins TRBV25-1 and TRBJ2-7; D ambiguous. This CDR3 has 12 amino acids. CDR1 and CDR2 (germline): MGHDK, SYGVNS. Trimming removed 5 bases from V and 7 bases from J, with 12 bases in between.

This clonotype was observed a handful of times. The J gene is TRBJ1-5, the V gene TRBV9; D is undetermined. The CDR3 is 15 residues long. V was pared by 0 bases and J by 7 bases, with 14 bases between. Germline loops: CDR1 SGDLS, CDR2 YYNGEE. The CDR3 sequence: CASSVDGLLPQPQHF. CDR3 sequence (DNA): TGTGCCAGCAGCGTAGACGGTTTGTTGCCCCAGCCCCAGCATTTT.

This clonotype was seen at least ten times. This rearrangement joins TRBV6-5 to TRBJ2-1; perhaps TRBD2 as D (5 bases). Germline V gene data show CDR1 as MNHEY and CDR2 as SVGAGI. The CDR3 spans 15 residues. The germline V and J ends were trimmed by 4 bases and 5 bases, with 15 bases remaining between them. CDR3 sequence reads: CASSSSGPTHNEQFF. CDR3 in DNA: TGTGCCAGCAGTTCGAGCGGACCCACCCACAATGAGCAGTTCTTC.

This clonotype was observed a handful of times. This chain connects TRBV4-3 to TRBJ1-4; D unclear. Trimming stripped 0 bases from V and 0 bases from J, with 11 bases between. The CDR3 is 17 residues long. Germline CDR1 is LGHNA and CDR2 is YSLEER. The CDR3 protein is CASSQDPGPPTNEKLFF. CDR3 nucleotides: TGCGCCAGCAGCCAAGACCCCGGACCACCAACTAATGAAAAACTGTTTTTT.

The genes are TRBV4-3 and TRBJ2-4; D gene unclear. Trimming removed 0 bases at V and 3 bases at J, with 9 bases between. The V gene's germline CDR1 is LGHNA and CDR2 YSLEER. This CDR3 has 15 residues. The CDR3 region is CASSQDPGRKNIQYF. The CDR3 region has the DNA TGCGCCAGCAGCCAAGACCCCGGGCGCAAAAACATTCAGTACTTC.

The rearrangement uses TRBV15 and TRBJ2-1, with TRBD2 identical over 12 bases. The CDR3 runs to 13 residues. J was trimmed by 15 bases and V by 3 bases; bases with no gene match: 6. The V gene's germline CDR1 is LNHNV and CDR2 YYDKDF (reference sequence). The CDR3 DNA is TGTGCCACCAGCAGCCGACTAGCGGGAGATCCGTTCTTC. Protein: CATSSRLAGDPFF.

This rearrangement joins TRBV7-9 to TRBJ2-5; D uncertain. The V gene's germline CDR1 is SEHNR and CDR2 FQNEAQ (reference sequence). V lost 5 bases and J lost 1, with 11 bases in between. This CDR3 is built from 14 residues. The DNA for the CDR3 is TGTGCCAGCAGCACTCCTGTAGGCCAAGAGACCCAGTACTTC. This translates into CASSTPVGQETQYF.

J is TRBJ2-1 and V is TRBV6-5; no definite D call. The CDR3 sequence is 16 residues long. Germline CDR1 and CDR2: MNHEY and SVGAGI. V lost 2 bases to trimming and J lost 5 bases, with 16 bases between them. CDR3 sequence (DNA): TGTGCCAGCAGTTACATAGACCCCGCTATAGACAATGAGCAGTTCTTC. This encodes CASSYIDPAIDNEQFF.

This clonotype was seen a few times. The V and J genes are TRBV10-2 and TRBJ2-1, with D possibly matching TRBD2 (6 bases). V lost 3 bases and J lost 8, with 11 bases in between. Looked up from germline, CDR1 is WSHSY and CDR2 is SAAADI. The CDR3 has 13 residues. CDR3 loop: CASSDRLVDEQFF. As DNA, the CDR3 is TGCGCCAGCAGTGATCGACTAGTCGATGAGCAGTTCTTC.

CDR3 amino acids: CASSRRGDYGYTF. The CDR3 DNA follows: TGTGCCAGCAGTCGCAGGGGGGACTATGGCTACACCTTC. The V call is TRBV6-1, the J call TRBJ1-2, with 7 bases aligning to TRBD1. This CDR3 spans 13 amino acids. After removal of 5 bases from V and 3 bases from J, the junction contained 3 bases not matched to a gene. Germline V gene data show CDR1 as MNHNS and CDR2 as SASEGT.

Only a few counts were recorded for this clonotype. J is TRBJ1-2 and V is TRBV4-3; 7 nucleotides align to TRBD1. The CDR3 is made up of 15 amino acids. The V gene's germline CDR1 is LGHNA and CDR2 YSLEER. V trimming: 3 bases; J trimming: 5 bases; junction bases outside the gene matches: 9. In nucleotides, the CDR3 is TGCGCCAGCAGCCAGAGACAGGGCCTCGGGTATGGCTACACCTTC. Translation gives CASSQRQGLGYGYTF.

This clonotype has only a few counts. The V call is TRBV5-5, the J call TRBJ2-7, with 10 positions matching TRBD2. There are 14 residues in the CDR3. Looked up from germline, CDR1 is SGHKS and CDR2 is YYEKEE (reference sequence). V trimming: 4 bases; J trimming: 4 bases; junction bases outside the gene matches: 5. CDR3 residues: CASSDLAGVYEQYF. In DNA form, the CDR3 reads TGTGCCAGCAGCGACCTAGCGGGAGTGTACGAGCAGTACTTC.

This clonotype was detected only a few times. The V gene is TRBV18, the J gene TRBJ2-1; D remains ambiguous. CDR3 length equals 12 residues. V was clipped by 0 bases and J by 8 bases, with 5 bases between them. The germline V gene encodes CDR1 KGHSH and CDR2 LQKENI. CDR3 coding DNA: TGTGCCAGCTCACCACCCGTGTATGAGCAGTTCTTC. The encoded protein is CASSPPVYEQFF.

The chain employs TRBV21-1 and TRBJ2-4; TRBD2, the D gene given by the table, was not confirmed from the DNA. TRBV21-1 is a pseudogene locus. CDR3 length equals 15 residues. The chain's CDR3 is CASSQTSGWGNIQYF. The CDR3 DNA is TGTGCCAGCAGTCAGACTAGCGGGTGGGGGAACATTCAGTACTTC.

V usage is TRBV29-1 and J usage is TRBJ2-5, with 10 bases aligning to TRBD1. With 6 bases clipped from V and 5 bases from J, the junction kept 6 bases outside the gene matches. Germline-derived CDR1 and CDR2 are SQVTM and ANQGSEA. The CDR3 loop spans 13 amino acids. The CDR3 loop reads CSVATGGPETQYF. In nucleotides, the CDR3 is TGCAGCGTAGCGACAGGGGGCCCTGAGACCCAGTACTTC.

The sample holds a few counts of this clonotype. The V call is TRBV19, the J call TRBJ2-7; possibly TRBD2 for D (5 bases). Trimming pared 9 bases from V and 0 bases from J, leaving 12 bases between. The CDR3 contains 13 residues. Per the germline V gene, CDR1 is LNHDA and CDR2 is SQIVND (reference sequence). In nucleotides, the CDR3 is TGTGCCAGCACGGGGAGAAGCTCCTACGAGCAGTACTTC. Protein sequence: CASTGRSSYEQYF.

The table lists this clonotype with a few counts. The chain recombines TRBV2 with TRBJ2-1; unclear D gene. This CDR3 contains 10 residues. Trimming took off 7 bases at V and 8 bases at J, with 6 bases between the two ends. CDR1 is SNHLY, CDR2 FYNNEI, per germline. The CDR3 sequence is CASIADEQFF. CDR3 in DNA: TGTGCCAGCATTGCGGATGAGCAGTTCTTC.

Only a few counts were recorded for this clonotype. The chain joins TRBV12-2 to TRBJ2-1; no DNA check was done on the table's D call, TRBD2. TRBV12-2 is annotated as a pseudogene. The CDR3 has 22 amino acids. CDR3 nucleotides: TGTGCAAGTCGCGCGGGCCCTCGGACTAGTCAAAAAAAGGCGAGCTCCTACAATGAGCAGTTCTTC. This gives the protein CASRAGPRTSQKKASSYNEQFF.

The chain employs TRBV5-1 and TRBJ1-4; D may be TRBD1 (5 bases). This CDR3 region has 15 residues. V was trimmed by 4 bases and J by 0 bases, leaving 10 bases between them. Germline values: CDR1 SGHRS, CDR2 YFSETQ. The CDR3 sequence is CASSPGRATNEKLFF. The CDR3 DNA sequence: TGCGCCAGCAGCCCAGGGAGGGCAACTAATGAAAAACTGTTTTTT.

This clonotype was seen many times. The chain employs TRBV12-3 or TRBV12-4 and TRBJ1-1; D might be TRBD1 (5 bases). With 6 bases removed from V and 2 bases from J, the gap between germline ends came to 16 bases. This CDR3 is built from 15 residues. Written as DNA, the CDR3 is TGTGCCAGCAGCAAGGCCGGGGCCGGCAACACTGAAGCTTTCTTT. Encoded protein: CASSKAGAGNTEAFF.

This clonotype was found a few times. The rearrangement joins TRBV25-1 to TRBJ2-3; no firm D call. Germline V gene data show CDR1 as MGHDK and CDR2 as SYGVNS. This CDR3 comprises 16 residues. V was trimmed by 5 bases and J by 5 bases, leaving 20 bases between them. The CDR3 nucleotides read TGTGCCAGCAGTCCAGAGAGTACCCCGTGGGGAGATACGCAGTATTTT. It is translated as CASSPESTPWGDTQYF.

This chain links TRBV10-3 with TRBJ2-7, with 9 bases fitting TRBD1. Germline V gene data show CDR1 as ENHRY and CDR2 as SYGVKD. The CDR3 runs 15 residues. V lost 2 bases to trimming and J lost 4 bases; unmatched junction nucleotides: 6. CDR3 DNA: TGTGCCATCAGTGAGCTACAGGGGGCAAGGTACGAGCAGTACTTC. It yields the protein CAISELQGARYEQYF.

This clonotype was recorded at least ten times. The genes are TRBV6-5 and TRBJ2-7, with D tentatively TRBD1 (5 bases). Looked up from germline, CDR1 is MNHEY and CDR2 is SVGAGI. V lost 0 bases and J 2 bases, leaving 14 bases between the germline ends. CDR3 length: 16 amino acids. CDR3 in amino acids: CASSYSATLGAYEQYF. CDR3 DNA: TGTGCCAGCAGTTACTCAGCGACTCTAGGGGCCTACGAGCAGTACTTC.

The rearrangement joins TRBV3-1 to TRBJ1-2, with unresolved D. Germline V gene lookup returns CDR1 LGHDT and CDR2 YNNKEL (reference sequence). Trimming took 2 bases from V and 6 from J, leaving 16 bases between them. This CDR3 spans 15 amino acids. CDR3 sequence: CASSQHRESTHGYTF. DNA of the CDR3: TGTGCCAGCAGCCAACATAGGGAGTCAACCCATGGCTACACCTTC.